The rows below give T cell receptor beta chains drawn from one sample of a study of CD8+CD57+ T cells in acquired aplastic anemia. TCRdb re-called the reads through MiXCR, storing one row per CDR3 protein. The table lists 180,000 or so distinct CDR3 sequences, about 45% of them singletons. Sample: sorted CD4+, CD8+, or CD8+CD57+ T cells (not recorded which) from PBMCs. These TCRs come from a human donor with aplastic anemia. Each CDR3 is given with its conserved first and last residue. Each record gives: CDR3 DNA, CDR3 protein, D gene, V gene, clone size, J gene. D genes are given only for firm matches. Clone size, where shown, is once, few, many, or a class for clones that have expanded.

TGTGCCAGCAGTTCAGACAGGGCTAATTCACCCCTCCACTTT,CASSSDRANSPLHF,TRBD1,TRBV2,.,TRBJ1-6
TGTGCCATCAGTGTGAGTTTGGATACGCAGTATTTT,CAISVSLDTQYF,.,TRBV10-3,.,TRBJ2-3
TGTGCCAGCAGCTTACAACCGGGACAGGGAGTTAATTCACCCCTCCACTTT,CASSLQPGQGVNSPLHF,TRBD1,TRBV7-2,many,TRBJ1-6
TGTGCCATCAGTGAGTCTGTACTAACTAACTATGGCTACACCTTC,CAISESVLTNYGYTF,.,TRBV10-3,.,TRBJ1-2
TGTGCCAGCAGGCCCTCAAGCGGGAGGGCCTTAGATACGCAGTATTTT,CASRPSSGRALDTQYF,TRBD2,TRBV4-2,.,TRBJ2-3
TGTGCCACCAGTGATGGTCCAGGGAACAATGAGCAGTTCTTC,CATSDGPGNNEQFF,.,TRBV24-1,few,TRBJ2-1
TGCAGTGCTATAGCGGGGGGGCGAAGTTCACCCCTCCACTTT,CSAIAGGRSSPLHF,.,TRBV20-1,once,TRBJ1-6
TGTGCCAGCAGTTCAACGGTCTATGGCTACACCTTC,CASSSTVYGYTF,.,TRBV12-3/TRBV12-4,few,TRBJ1-2
TGCGCCAGCAGCTTTACAGTTTCCTACGAGCAGTACTTC,CASSFTVSYEQYF,.,TRBV5-1,once,TRBJ2-7
TGCGCCAGCAGCCCGGAACAGGGGGCGGTTGGAAACACCATATATTTT,CASSPEQGAVGNTIYF,TRBD1,TRBV5-1,many,TRBJ1-3
TGTGCCAGCAGTTTGGCAGTAGCCAAAAACATTCAGTACTTC,CASSLAVAKNIQYF,.,TRBV12-3/TRBV12-4,.,TRBJ2-4
TGTGCCACCAGCAGAGGGGCGGGGGAGACCCAGTACTTC,CATSRGAGETQYF,.,TRBV15,.,TRBJ2-5
TGTGCCACCAGTGACGCCAGGGGTTTGGAGACCCAGTACTTC,CATSDARGLETQYF,.,TRBV24-1,.,TRBJ2-5
TGCAGTGCTAGAGATTCTTCCCGACAAGAGACCCAGTACTTC,CSARDSSRQETQYF,.,TRBV20-1,.,TRBJ2-5
TGTGCCAGCAGCTACTGGACAGGTCTCGAGCAGTACTTC,CASSYWTGLEQYF,TRBD1,TRBV11-1,.,TRBJ2-7
TGTGCCAGTAGTGATGGGGGGTCTGGGGCCAACGTCCTGACTTTC,CASSDGGSGANVLTF,.,TRBV19,.,TRBJ2-6
TGTGCCAGCAGCTTGGCGATCTCGGGGGGGCACGCAGATACGCAGTATTTT,CASSLAISGGHADTQYF,TRBD2,TRBV5-4,many,TRBJ2-3
TGTGCCAGCAGCGTAGACCCAAGCGGGGGCATCCAAGAGACCCAGTACTTC,CASSVDPSGGIQETQYF,TRBD2,TRBV9,many,TRBJ2-5
TGTGCCGGTGGGTACTTGAACACTGAAGCTTTCTTT,CAGGYLNTEAFF,.,TRBV19,.,TRBJ1-1
TGCAGTGCTAATGACAATGAGCAGTTCTTC,CSANDNEQFF,.,TRBV20-1,.,TRBJ2-1
TGTGCCAGTACAACCAGGGGCGGGGGCACTGAAGCTTTCTTT,CASTTRGGGTEAFF,.,TRBV19,many,TRBJ1-1
TGTGCCAGTAGAAACGTGGGGTCGAGTGGTCAGCCCCAGCATTTT,CASRNVGSSGQPQHF,.,TRBV19,few,TRBJ1-5
TGTGCCAGCCGTGGGGGGGCGGCCTACAATGAGCAGTTCTTC,CASRGGAAYNEQFF,.,TRBV11-1,.,TRBJ2-1
TGTGCCAGCAGCTTTGACAGGAGAGAGACCCAGTACTTC,CASSFDRRETQYF,.,TRBV7-2,.,TRBJ2-5
TGTGCCAGTAGCCCCAAAGGACAGCCTACTGGAAACACCATATATTTT,CASSPKGQPTGNTIYF,.,TRBV19,.,TRBJ1-3
TGTGCCAGCAGCTCAAGGACCGTGTATAATTCACCCCTCCACTTT,CASSSRTVYNSPLHF,.,TRBV5-6,once,TRBJ1-6
TGTGCCACCAGCATGAGGACGGCTAATGAAAAACTGTTTTTT,CATSMRTANEKLFF,.,TRBV15,.,TRBJ1-4
TGCAGTGCTACCGACAGGGGGCACTATGGCTACACCTTC,CSATDRGHYGYTF,TRBD1,TRBV20-1,few,TRBJ1-2
TGTGCCAGCAGTTTAGGCGAGGCGTCGGGCGCCGAGCAGTTCTTC,CASSLGEASGAEQFF,.,TRBV12-3/TRBV12-4,many,TRBJ2-1
TGCAGTGCTAGTATGGGTGGGGGTAGCAATCAGCCCCAGCATTTT,CSASMGGGSNQPQHF,.,TRBV20-1,.,TRBJ1-5
TGTGCCAGCAGCCTTAGCCACAATGAGCAGTTCTTC,CASSLSHNEQFF,.,TRBV7-6,few,TRBJ2-1
TGTGCCAGTAGCCCAAACCGGACGGTGGGGAATGAGCAGCTCTTC,CASSPNRTVGNEQLF,.,TRBV4-2,.,TRBJ2-1